This T cell receptor beta chain is drawn from a study of CD8 T cells in Susac syndrome. The V gene's germline CDR1 is SEHNR and CDR2 FQNEAQ (reference sequence). V lost 2 bases, J lost 3 bases, and 6 bases lay in between. CDR3 length equals 13 residues. With random hexamers, reverse transcription was performed on roughly 0.5 to 1 ug of RNA. TCRdb re-called the immunoSEQ multiplex PCR reads through MiXCR, storing one row per CDR3 protein. Of some 140,000 distinct CDR3 sequences listed, over 90% are singletons. This rearrangement joins TRBV7-9 to TRBJ2-3; no reliable D call. This TCR was sampled from a human donor with Susac syndrome. Sequenced sample: CD8+ T cells from PBMCs. DNA for the CDR3: TGTGCCAGCAGCTTACCCCAGACAGATACGCAGTATTTT. It codes for CASSLPQTDTQYF.